Following are 15 T cell receptor beta chains from one sample sequenced in a study of T-cell reconstitution after alpha-beta-depleted transplantation in children. Unique molecular identifiers tagged the TCRbeta library. A single record per CDR3 protein comes from TCRdb applying MiXCR to the PCR reads. The repertoire consists of about 610,000 distinct CDR3 sequences, with roughly a tenth occurring once and the leading ten covering approximately 4.1%. The sample consisted of PBMCs from the stem cell graft donor, taken from the stem cell graft. These receptors were collected from a human donor who donated a stem cell graft to a child with acute myeloid leukemia.

The chain joins TRBV4-2 to TRBJ1-5; D is unclear. Germline V lookup: CDR1 LGHNA, CDR2 YNFKEQ. The V end was cut by 1 base, the J end by 5 bases, with 6 bases between. The CDR3 runs 13 residues. CDR3 residues: CASSQVGDQPQHF. The DNA for the CDR3 is TGTGCCAGCAGCCAAGTTGGAGATCAGCCCCAGCATTTT.

This clonotype came up many times. The V and J genes are TRBV12-3 or TRBV12-4 and TRBJ1-5; 7 bases agree with TRBD1. This CDR3 has 14 amino acids. After removal of 4 bases from V and 5 bases from J, the junction contained 5 bases not matched to a gene. CDR3 amino acids: CASSSGTAYQPQHF. For the CDR3, the DNA is TGTGCCAGCAGTTCCGGGACAGCTTATCAGCCCCAGCATTTT.

In its sample, this clonotype was seen a few times. V is TRBV5-1 and J is TRBJ1-1, with TRBD1 matching over 7 bases. V lost 0 bases, J lost 3 bases, and 2 bases stayed unmatched. The CDR3 runs 14 residues. CDR1 and CDR2 from the germline V gene are SGHRS and YFSETQ. DNA of the CDR3: TGCGCCAGCAGCTTGGCAACAGGGGACACTGAAGCTTTCTTT. This encodes CASSLATGDTEAFF.

This clonotype was picked up a small number of times. V gene TRBV7-3 combines with J gene TRBJ2-1; 10 bases agree with TRBD2. V shed 2 bases and J 9 bases; nucleotides not matched to a gene: 7. CDR1 and CDR2 (germline): SGHTA, FQGTGA. This CDR3 has 15 amino acids. The CDR3 loop is CASSLLAGVYGEQFF. CDR3 bases: TGTGCCAGCAGCTTACTAGCGGGAGTTTACGGTGAGCAGTTCTTC.

This rearrangement joins TRBV20-1 to TRBJ2-3; TRBD1 agrees at 9 bases. Per the germline V gene, CDR1 is DFQATT and CDR2 is SNEGSKA (reference sequence). V trimming: 6 bases; J trimming: 1 base; junction bases outside the gene matches: 5. The CDR3 spans 14 residues. The CDR3 sequence: CSAYRQGGTDTQYF. In nucleotides, the CDR3 is TGCAGTGCGTATAGACAGGGGGGCACAGATACGCAGTATTTT.

J is TRBJ2-1 and V is TRBV7-9; TRBD2 aligns across 7 bases. The germline V gene encodes CDR1 SEHNR and CDR2 FQNEAQ (reference sequence). The CDR3 is 16 amino acids. Unmatched junction bases numbered 14, after V lost 4 bases and J lost 8 bases. The CDR3 DNA reads TGTGCCAGCAGCTATGTTGAGGGAGGAAGCGGGGATGAGCAGTTCTTC. This sequence encodes CASSYVEGGSGDEQFF.

This chain joins TRBV28 and TRBJ1-5; possibly TRBD1 for D (6 bases). This CDR3 comprises 13 residues. The germline gives CDR1 MDHEN, CDR2 SYDVKM. Deletions cut 6 bases from V and 4 bases from J, with 10 bases between. CDR3 sequence: CASRRGANQPQHF. DNA for the CDR3: TGTGCCAGCAGGAGGGGGGCAAATCAGCCCCAGCATTTT.

This clonotype appeared a few times. This chain connects TRBV12-5 to TRBJ2-1, with D possibly being TRBD2 (5 bases). V was shortened by 3 bases and J by 9 bases, with 15 bases between the two germline ends. The CDR3 contains 14 residues. CDR1 is LGHNT and CDR2 is FRNRAP in the germline V gene. CDR3 amino acids: CASGLQPRAGEQFF. The CDR3 DNA is TGTGCTAGTGGTTTACAGCCTAGGGCGGGTGAGCAGTTCTTC.

This clonotype was observed at least ten times. CDR3 coding DNA: TGCGCCAGCAGCTTGGGGACTAGCTGGGAGACCCAGTACTTC. It encodes CASSLGTSWETQYF. The V call is TRBV5-1, the J call TRBJ2-5; 8 bases agree with TRBD2. This CDR3 contains 14 residues. V was pared by 0 bases and J by 5 bases, with 3 bases of the junction left unmatched. CDR1 is SGHRS, CDR2 YFSETQ, per germline.

The chain uses TRBV27 and TRBJ2-3, with TRBD2 matching 15 bases. Per germline, CDR1 MNHEY and CDR2 SMNVEV (reference sequence). The CDR3 totals 18 residues. V shed 2 bases and J 3 bases; nucleotides not matched to a gene: 6. In DNA, the CDR3 is TGTGCCAGCAGTTTACCCGGACTAGCGGGAGGGCCGACAGATACGCAGTATTTT. It encodes CASSLPGLAGGPTDTQYF.

This clonotype has ten or more counts. This chain connects TRBV18 to TRBJ2-5; TRBD2 might be the D (6 bases). The CDR3 sequence is 15 residues long. V was clipped by 0 bases and J by 5 bases, with 13 bases between them. The germline V gene has CDR1 KGHSH and CDR2 LQKENI. CDR3: CASSPPQVGGETQYF. CDR3 bases: TGTGCCAGCTCACCACCGCAGGTTGGAGGGGAGACCCAGTACTTC.

This clonotype came up many times. V usage is TRBV24-1 and J usage is TRBJ1-5; weak D call: TRBD1 (5 bases). From germline, CDR1 is KGHDR and CDR2 SFDVKD. V lost 2 bases, J lost 1 base, and 11 bases lay in between. CDR3 length: 16 residues. The CDR3 bases are TGTGCCACCAGTGATTCCGGCAGGACAAGCAATCAGCCCCAGCATTTT. Amino acid sequence: CATSDSGRTSNQPQHF.

The sample holds many counts of this clonotype. J is TRBJ2-4 and V is TRBV7-8; 7 bases are a match to TRBD1. V dropped 1 base and J dropped 10; count of bases not matched to a gene: 7. Germline loops: CDR1 SGHVS, CDR2 FQNEAQ. This CDR3 contains 14 residues. The CDR3: CASSLERDSPIQYF. DNA for the CDR3: TGTGCCAGCAGCTTAGAAAGGGACAGCCCTATTCAGTACTTC. The full variable domain, its missing parts supplied by reference TRBV7-8 and TRBJ2-4, is GAGVSQSPRYKVAKRGQDVALRCDPISGHVSLFWYQQALGQGPEFLTYFQNEAQLDKSGLPSDRFFAERPEGSVSTLKIQRTQQEDSAVYLCASSLERDSPIQYFGAGTRLSVL.

This clonotype was found a few times. This chain links TRBV6-4 with TRBJ2-3; 7 positions match TRBD2. The CDR3 length is 16 residues. The trim removed 0 bases at V and 1 base at J, leaving 4 bases unmatched. The germline CDR1 and CDR2 sequences are MRHNA and SNTAGT. The chain's CDR3 is CASSDSRGGGTDTQYF. The CDR3 DNA is TGTGCCAGCAGTGACTCTCGGGGAGGGGGCACAGATACGCAGTATTTT.

The chain recombines TRBV6-1 with TRBJ2-1; tentatively, D is TRBD2 (6 bases). The CDR3 totals 13 residues. Germline V gives CDR1 MNHNS, CDR2 SASEGT. DNA for the CDR3: TGTCTAGGCGGGGATATATCCTACAATGAGCAGTTCTTC. Translated: CLGGDISYNEQFF.